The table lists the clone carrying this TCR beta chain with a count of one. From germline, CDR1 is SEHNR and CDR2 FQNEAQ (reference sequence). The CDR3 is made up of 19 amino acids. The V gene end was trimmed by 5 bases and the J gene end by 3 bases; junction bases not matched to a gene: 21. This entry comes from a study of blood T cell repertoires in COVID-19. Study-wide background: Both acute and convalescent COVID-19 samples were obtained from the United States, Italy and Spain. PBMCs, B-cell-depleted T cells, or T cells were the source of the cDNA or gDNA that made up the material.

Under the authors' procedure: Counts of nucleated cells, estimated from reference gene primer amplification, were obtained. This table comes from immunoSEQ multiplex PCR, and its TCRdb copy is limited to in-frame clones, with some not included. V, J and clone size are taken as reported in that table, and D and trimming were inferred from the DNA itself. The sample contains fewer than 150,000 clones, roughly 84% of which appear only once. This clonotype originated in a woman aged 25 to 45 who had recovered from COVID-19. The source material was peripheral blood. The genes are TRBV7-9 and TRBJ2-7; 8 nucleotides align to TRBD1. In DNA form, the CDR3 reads TGTGCCAGCAGCCCCCGCCCCGGGGACAGGATAGGGGTAGACTACGAGCAGTACTTC. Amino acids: CASSPRPGDRIGVDYEQYF.